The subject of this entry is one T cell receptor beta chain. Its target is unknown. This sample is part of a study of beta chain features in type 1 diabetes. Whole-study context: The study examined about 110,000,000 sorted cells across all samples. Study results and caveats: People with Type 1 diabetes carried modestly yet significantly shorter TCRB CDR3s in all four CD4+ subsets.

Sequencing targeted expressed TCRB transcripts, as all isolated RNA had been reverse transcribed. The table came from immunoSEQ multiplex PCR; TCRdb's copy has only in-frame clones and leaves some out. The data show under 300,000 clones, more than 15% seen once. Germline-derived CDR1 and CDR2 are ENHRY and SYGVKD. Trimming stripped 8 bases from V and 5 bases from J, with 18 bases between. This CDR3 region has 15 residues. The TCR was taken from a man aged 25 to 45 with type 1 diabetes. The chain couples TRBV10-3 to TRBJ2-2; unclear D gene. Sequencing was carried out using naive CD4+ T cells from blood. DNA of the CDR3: TGTGCCATCGGAGTACTAACCCACGGAACCGGGGAGCTGTTTTTT. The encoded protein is CAIGVLTHGTGELFF.